Listed below are T cell receptor beta chains from one sample, sequenced in a study of T cell responses to AZD1222 COVID-19 vaccine. The table came from immunoSEQ multiplex PCR; TCRdb's copy has only in-frame clones and leaves some out. The sample lists over 85,000 clones, about 94% occurring once. The specimen was peripheral blood, collected 28 days after the second AZD1222 dose. Every receptor here comes from an adult who received the AZD1222 COVID-19 vaccine. CDR3s include the opening cysteine and the closing phenylalanine or tryptophan. D genes are given only for firm matches. Expanded clones are given a class, and other clones once, few, many or no size at all.

clone size	D gene	V gene	J gene	CDR3 protein	CDR3 DNA
.	TRBD1	TRBV28	TRBJ1-4	CAIGGSGTGNEKLFF	TGTGCCATAGGCGGGTCCGGGACAGGGAATGAAAAACTGTTTTTT
few	.	TRBV5-6	TRBJ2-7	CASSLVGAREQYF	TGTGCCAGCAGCTTGGTCGGGGCGCGAGAGCAGTACTTC
once	TRBD2	TRBV29-1	TRBJ2-3	CSVEVPAGVTDTQYF	TGCAGCGTTGAAGTCCCAGCGGGAGTCACAGATACGCAGTATTTT
.	TRBD1	TRBV9	TRBJ1-3	CASSPRTGRNTIYF	TGTGCCAGCAGCCCGAGGACAGGAAGAAACACCATATATTTT
.	.	TRBV11-2	TRBJ2-2	CASSSDSTGRTGELFF	TGTGCCAGCAGCTCCGACTCTACAGGTCGCACCGGGGAGCTGTTTTTT
.	TRBD1	TRBV9	TRBJ2-3	CASSVGTGSTDTQYF	TGTGCCAGCAGCGTCGGGACAGGTAGCACAGATACGCAGTATTTT
.	TRBD1	TRBV4-1	TRBJ1-2	CASRAGGRNYGYTF	TGCGCCAGCAGAGCAGGGGGCAGGAACTATGGCTACACCTTC
.	TRBD2	TRBV2	TRBJ2-1	CASSDQGLASNEQFF	TGTGCCAGCAGTGATCAGGGACTAGCGTCGAATGAGCAGTTCTTC
.	.	TRBV19	TRBJ2-6	CASSFGTGSSGANVLTF	TGTGCCAGTAGTTTCGGGACGGGGAGCTCTGGGGCCAACGTCCTGACTTTC
.	.	TRBV6-5	TRBJ1-1	CASKRSNQAFF	TGTGCCAGCAAACGGTCGAATCAAGCTTTCTTT
.	.	TRBV5-6	TRBJ1-2	CASSFGDYGYTF	TGTGCCAGCAGCTTTGGGGATTATGGCTACACCTTC
.	.	TRBV9	TRBJ1-1	CASSVEMGSPNEAFF	TGTGCCAGCAGCGTAGAGATGGGATCCCCAAACGAAGCTTTCTTT
once	.	TRBV2	TRBJ1-2	CASSRVEGF	TGTGCCAGCAGTCGAGTGGAAGGCTTC
.	.	TRBV7-9	TRBJ2-3	CASSRPGTDTQYF	TGTGCCAGCAGTCGCCCTGGCACAGATACGCAGTATTTT
.	.	TRBV11-2	TRBJ2-5	CASSEGYSLYQETQYF	TGTGCCAGCAGCGAGGGATATTCTTTGTACCAAGAGACCCAGTACTTC
.	TRBD1	TRBV30	TRBJ1-4	CAWTRTGEKLFF	TGTGCCTGGACGAGGACAGGCGAAAAACTGTTTTTT
.	.	TRBV3-1/TRBV3-2	TRBJ2-1	CASSQGAGQSYNEQFF	TGTGCCAGCAGCCAAGGCGCGGGACAGTCCTACAATGAGCAGTTCTTC
.	TRBD1	TRBV27	TRBJ1-6	CASSSTGINSPLHF	TGTGCCAGCAGTTCGACAGGGATTAATTCACCCCTCCACTTT
.	TRBD2	TRBV3-1/TRBV3-2	TRBJ2-4	CASSQTGGIAKNIQYF	TGTGCCAGCAGCCAGACGGGAGGAATAGCCAAAAACATTCAGTACTTC
once	.	TRBV6-5	TRBJ1-1	CASSFQGQNTEAFF	TGTGCCAGCAGTTTCCAGGGACAGAACACTGAAGCTTTCTTT
.	.	TRBV27	TRBJ1-5	CASSLTANNQPQHF	TGTGCCAGCAGTTTAACAGCTAACAATCAGCCCCAGCATTTT
.	.	TRBV2	TRBJ2-1	CASWQGDYNEQFF	TGTGCCAGCTGGCAGGGTGACTACAATGAGCAGTTCTTC
.	.	TRBV4-1	TRBJ1-4	CASRLAEKLFF	TGCGCCAGCCGGCTGGCCGAAAAACTGTTTTTT
.	TRBD1	TRBV6-4	TRBJ1-2	CASRDRQGGYTF	TGTGCCAGCAGGGACCGACAGGGTGGCTACACCTTC
.	.	TRBV3-1/TRBV3-2	TRBJ2-1	CASSQWVTHSSPANNEQFF	TGTGCCAGCAGCCAGTGGGTAACCCACTCATCCCCAGCTAACAATGAGCAGTTCTTC
.	.	TRBV3-1/TRBV3-2	TRBJ1-6	CASSRRRTGSNSPLHF	TGTGCCAGCAGCCGCCGTCGTACAGGGAGCAATTCACCCCTCCACTTT
few	.	TRBV27	TRBJ2-7	CASSSPPSYEQYF	TGTGCCAGCAGCTCCCCGCCCTCCTACGAGCAGTACTTC
.	TRBD1	TRBV28	TRBJ1-6	CATKSSILRGHRTLHF	TGTGCCACCAAATCGTCTATTCTGAGGGGGCACCGGACCCTCCACTTT
.	.	TRBV29-1	TRBJ2-7	CSVTKGWGFSYEQYF	TGCAGCGTTACCAAAGGCTGGGGGTTTTCCTACGAGCAGTACTTC
.	.	TRBV5-6	TRBJ1-2	CASSSWTDYGYTF	TGTGCCAGCAGCTCTTGGACAGATTATGGCTACACCTTC
.	.	TRBV10-3	TRBJ2-7	CAISEPQVSSYEQYF	TGTGCCATCAGTGAGCCCCAGGTGAGCTCCTACGAGCAGTACTTC
.	TRBD2	TRBV7-7	TRBJ2-1	CASSLEGPSGYNEQFF	TGTGCCAGCAGCTTAGAGGGTCCTAGCGGTTACAATGAGCAGTTCTTC
few	.	TRBV6-5	TRBJ2-1	CASSYEEWTSYNEQFF	TGTGCCAGCAGTTACGAAGAGTGGACCTCATACAATGAGCAGTTCTTC
.	.	TRBV4-2	TRBJ2-1	CASSPTRMEQFF	TGTGCCAGCAGCCCCACCCGTATGGAGCAGTTCTTC
.	.	TRBV27	TRBJ1-1	CASQRAGRRTEAFF	TGTGCCAGCCAGAGGGCGGGGCGGAGGACTGAAGCTTTCTTT
.	.	TRBV7-8	TRBJ2-5	CASSLGAAQETQYF	TGTGCCAGCAGCCTCGGGGCGGCTCAAGAGACCCAGTACTTC
.	TRBD1	TRBV5-1	TRBJ2-7	CASTNRQGSLYEQYF	TGCGCCAGCACCAATAGACAGGGTTCCCTCTACGAGCAGTACTTC